These 30 T cell receptor beta chains originate from one sample sequenced in a study of T cell responses to AZD1222 COVID-19 vaccine. Method: immunoSEQ multiplex PCR; TCRdb's copy keeps in-frame clones and lacks some. There are approximately 150,000 clones in the sample; 80% to 95% occur only once, and 2.3% lies in the top ten. The sample in question was peripheral blood, obtained on day 0 of AZD1222 vaccination. Source of these receptors: an adult in good health.

This chain links TRBV7-2 with TRBJ2-1; D gene unclear. V lost 1 base, J lost 15 bases, and 16 bases lay in between. CDR1 and CDR2 (germline): SGHTA, FQGNSA. The CDR3 covers 13 residues. Here the CDR3 DNA reads TGTGCCAGCAGCTTAGTAGCCCTGGATCTTTGGTTCTTC. This translates into CASSLVALDLWFF.

This clone has only a few counts. The chain couples TRBV28 to TRBJ1-2; a possible D gene is TRBD1 (6 bases). The CDR3 consists of 17 residues. CDR1 MDHEN and CDR2 SYDVKM come from the germline V gene. V was cut by 5 bases and J by 4 bases, with 23 bases left in between. CDR3 sequence reads: CASSPRGVGAGSYGYTF. Written as DNA, the CDR3 is TGTGCCAGCAGTCCCCGAGGAGTGGGGGCCGGTAGCTATGGCTACACCTTC.

This clone occurred once. The chain carries TRBV28 and TRBJ2-3, with D possibly called TRBD1 or TRBD2 (6 bases each). Trimming removed 3 bases from V and 2 bases from J, with 15 bases in between. CDR1 MDHEN and CDR2 SYDVKM come from the germline V gene. CDR3 length equals 16 residues. The CDR3 here is CASSFWGDNHTDTQYF. The CDR3 bases are TGTGCCAGCAGTTTTTGGGGGGACAACCACACAGATACGCAGTATTTT. The complete variable domain, with remaining parts taken from reference TRBV28 and TRBJ2-3, reads DVKVTQSSRYLVKRTGEKVFLECVQDMDHENMFWYRQDPGLGLRLIYFSYDVKMKEKGDIPEGYSVSREKKERFSLILESASTNQTSMYLCASSFWGDNHTDTQYFGPGTRLTVL.

Only one count was recorded for this clone. The chain uses TRBV2 and TRBJ1-4, with D tentatively TRBD1 (5 bases). The CDR3 is made up of 13 amino acids. In germline, CDR1 is SNHLY, CDR2 FYNNEI. The V end was cut by 6 bases, the J end by 7 bases, with 12 bases between. The CDR3 bases are TGTGCCAGCAGCCCGGGACTTAGTGAAAAACTGTTTTTT. Its protein product is CASSPGLSEKLFF.

This rearrangement joins TRBV28 to TRBJ1-5; D might be TRBD1 (6 bases). The V and J ends lost 7 bases and 8 bases respectively, with 21 bases between them. CDR3 length equals 15 residues. The V gene's germline CDR1 is MDHEN and CDR2 SYDVKM. CDR3 protein: CASTTTAGHGEPQHF. In nucleotides, the CDR3 is TGTGCCAGCACCACCACTGCGGGACACGGGGAGCCCCAGCATTTT.

The rearrangement joins TRBV18 to TRBJ2-7; a possible D gene is TRBD1 (5 bases). V shed 2 bases and J shed 3 bases, with 11 bases lying between them. Germline lookup yields CDR1 KGHSH and CDR2 LQKENI. This CDR3 comprises 14 residues. CDR3 region: CASSPRAGIYEQYF. The DNA of the CDR3 is TGTGCCAGCTCACCAAGGGCAGGGATCTACGAGCAGTACTTC.

This clone has just one count. The genes are TRBV5-1 and TRBJ1-1; 9 positions match TRBD1. Losses at the gene ends were 4 bases for V and 4 bases for J; bases not matched to a gene: 8. The CDR3 covers 15 residues. Germline V gene data show CDR1 as SGHRS and CDR2 as YFSETQ. The CDR3 DNA follows: TGCGCCAGCAGCAACCGACAGGGGGAAGGCACTGAAGCTTTCTTT. This gives the protein CASSNRQGEGTEAFF. The complete variable domain, with remaining parts taken from reference TRBV5-1 and TRBJ1-1, reads KAGVTQTPRYLIKTRGQQVTLSCSPISGHRSVSWYQQTPGQGLQFLFEYFSETQRNKGNFPGRFSGRQFSNSRSEMNVSTLELGDSALYLCASSNRQGEGTEAFFGQGTRLTVV.

CDR3 protein: CASSKGLAGEYEQYF. The CDR3 region has the DNA TGTGCCAGCAGCAAAGGACTAGCGGGGGAGTACGAGCAGTACTTC. The V and J genes are TRBV9 and TRBJ2-7; 13 nucleotides match TRBD2. Trimming cost V 4 bases and J 4 bases; bases outside gene matches: 5. Germline values: CDR1 SGDLS, CDR2 YYNGEE. The CDR3 totals 15 residues.

The chain combines TRBV3-1 (or the pseudogene TRBV3-2) with TRBJ2-7, with D possibly TRBD1 on 7 matching bases. Germline CDR1 LGHDT, CDR2 YNNKEL (reference sequence). V was cut by 0 bases and J by 11 bases, with 17 bases left in between. This CDR3 contains 14 residues. This CDR3 is CASSQDRGTAKKYF. CDR3 DNA sequence: TGTGCCAGCAGCCAAGATCGGGGGACAGCGAAAAAGTACTTC.

The chain joins TRBV28 to TRBJ2-7, with unresolved D. The length of the CDR3 is 13 residues. V was cut by 6 bases and J by 4 bases, with 13 bases left in between. Germline V lookup: CDR1 MDHEN, CDR2 SYDVKM. The CDR3, as DNA: TGTGCCAGCAGGCGTGGGATAGGATACGAGCAGTACTTC. Translated, it gives CASRRGIGYEQYF. The whole variable domain, remainder taken from reference TRBV28 and TRBJ2-7, is DVKVTQSSRYLVKRTGEKVFLECVQDMDHENMFWYRQDPGLGLRLIYFSYDVKMKEKGDIPEGYSVSREKKERFSLILESASTNQTSMYLCASRRGIGYEQYFGPGTRLTVT.

The chain uses TRBV7-2 and TRBJ2-1; 10 nucleotides align to TRBD1. This CDR3 has 16 residues. The junction had 6 bases not matched to a gene; V was cut back by 5 bases and J by 2 bases. The germline gives CDR1 SGHTA, CDR2 FQGNSA. The CDR3 is CASSLMGQGPYNEQFF. CDR3 DNA: TGTGCCAGCAGCCTAATGGGACAGGGGCCCTACAATGAGCAGTTCTTC.

The rearrangement joins TRBV7-9 to TRBJ2-7, with D perhaps given as TRBD1 or TRBD2 (5 bases each). Looked up from germline, CDR1 is SEHNR and CDR2 is FQNEAQ (reference sequence). CDR3 length: 14 amino acids. Trimming removed 5 bases from V and 6 bases from J, with 17 bases in between. The CDR3 DNA follows: TGTGCCAGCAGCCCCGCCTGGGACGGATCCGAGCAGTACTTC. It translates to CASSPAWDGSEQYF.

The chain combines TRBV20-1 with TRBJ1-1; D gene unclear. This CDR3 comprises 17 residues. Trimming stripped 3 bases from V and 0 bases from J, with 20 bases between. CDR1 and CDR2 (germline): DFQATT, SNEGSKA (reference sequence). The CDR3 loop reads CSASEYLASYMNTEAFF. In DNA, the CDR3 is TGCAGTGCTAGTGAGTACCTAGCTTCTTATATGAACACTGAAGCTTTCTTT.

This clone was seen just once. The V and J genes are TRBV10-3 and TRBJ1-1; 8 bases are a match to TRBD1. V lost 1 base and J lost 10; bases outside the gene matches: 11. This CDR3 has 15 residues. Germline assignment: CDR1 ENHRY and CDR2 SYGVKD. DNA of the CDR3: TGTGCCATCAGTGAGTTGTTGGCCAGGGGGCGCGGAGCTTTCTTT. Translation gives CAISELLARGRGAFF.

J is TRBJ1-4 and V is TRBV28; D unresolved. The germline V gene encodes CDR1 MDHEN and CDR2 SYDVKM. V lost 2 bases to trimming and J lost 7 bases, with 11 bases between them. The CDR3 contains 14 residues. CDR3 amino acids: CASSLQGGPEKLFF. DNA for the CDR3: TGTGCCAGCAGTTTACAAGGCGGACCTGAAAAACTGTTTTTT.

The table lists this clone with a count of one. J is TRBJ2-6 and V is TRBV9; 8 nucleotides match TRBD2. V trimming: 1 base; J trimming: 4 bases; junction bases outside the gene matches: 7. CDR1 is SGDLS, CDR2 YYNGEE, per germline. CDR3 length equals 17 residues. CDR3 amino acids: CASSVSPGGAGANVLTF. CDR3 nucleotide sequence: TGTGCCAGCAGCGTATCCCCCGGGGGGGCCGGGGCCAACGTCCTGACTTTC.

V and J are TRBV4-1 and TRBJ2-2; D may correspond to TRBD1 or TRBD2 (6 bases each). Germline-derived CDR1 and CDR2 are MGHRA and YSYEKL. The CDR3 has 19 amino acids. Trimming removed 1 base from V and 0 bases from J, with 18 bases in between. The DNA of the CDR3 is TGCGCCAGCAGCCAAGTCGTCGGAGGGGGAGACCCGAACACCGGGGAGCTGTTTTTT. This gives the protein CASSQVVGGGDPNTGELFF.

The rearrangement links TRBV3-1 (or the pseudogene TRBV3-2) to TRBJ1-1; possible D gene TRBD1, 6 bases. Trimming shortened V by 2 bases and J by 0 bases, and 16 bases separated the two germline ends. Germline-derived CDR1 and CDR2 are LGHDT and YNNKEL (reference sequence). CDR3 length: 17 residues. For the CDR3, the DNA is TGTGCCAGCAGCCAAAGCCCCGGACAGACCATGAACACTGAAGCTTTCTTT. Its translation: CASSQSPGQTMNTEAFF.

This sequence joins TRBV24-1 and TRBJ2-6; D remains unclear. V lost 2 bases to trimming and J lost 0 bases, with 7 bases between them. The CDR3 contains 16 residues. Germline CDR1 KGHDR, CDR2 SFDVKD. CDR3 amino acids: CATSDSSFSGANVLTF. DNA for the CDR3: TGTGCCACCAGTGATTCGTCCTTCTCTGGGGCCAACGTCCTGACTTTC.

The V and J genes are TRBV25-1 and TRBJ1-1; D call uncertain. The CDR3 spans 11 residues. Germline-derived CDR1 and CDR2 are MGHDK and SYGVNS. Deletions cut 4 bases from V and 10 bases from J, with 10 bases between. CDR3 coding DNA: TGTGCCAGCAGTGGCCCCAAGGCAGCTTTCTTT. It is translated as CASSGPKAAFF.

V and J are TRBV4-2 and TRBJ2-3; 7 bases fit TRBD2. Looked up from germline, CDR1 is LGHNA and CDR2 is YNFKEQ. The CDR3 consists of 13 residues. Trimming took 4 bases from V and 6 from J; bases not matched to a gene: 4. CDR3 nucleotide sequence: TGTGCCAGCAGCCCCTTGGGGGGGGATACGCAGTATTTT. Encoded protein: CASSPLGGDTQYF.

The chain has TRBV14 and TRBJ2-7, with no clear D. Germline V gives CDR1 SGHDN, CDR2 FVKESK. V was cut by 0 bases and J by 3 bases, with 6 bases left in between. CDR3 length equals 13 residues. Here the CDR3 reads CASSQEWDYEQYF. In DNA form, the CDR3 reads TGTGCCAGCAGCCAAGAGTGGGACTACGAGCAGTACTTC.

This chain connects TRBV5-4 to TRBJ2-2; 9 positions agree with TRBD2. The V gene's germline CDR1 is SGHNT and CDR2 YYREEE (reference sequence). CDR3 length: 18 residues. V trimming: 2 bases; J trimming: 6 bases; junction bases outside the gene matches: 14. The CDR3 loop reads CASSFDAGGRSSPGELFF. Here the CDR3 DNA reads TGTGCCAGCAGCTTTGATGCGGGGGGGCGGTCTTCCCCCGGGGAGCTGTTTTTT.

The table lists this clone with a count of one. The rearrangement uses TRBV12-3 or TRBV12-4 and TRBJ1-6; 8 positions agree with TRBD1. The CDR3 totals 13 residues. Trimming cost V 9 bases and J 7 bases; bases outside gene matches: 5. In DNA, the CDR3 is TGTGCCAGTGACAGGGGAAGGAATTCACCCCTCCACTTT. This sequence encodes CASDRGRNSPLHF.

The chain has TRBV5-8 and TRBJ2-7, with D maybe TRBD2 (5 bases). Deletions cut 4 bases from V and 7 bases from J, with 18 bases between. The CDR3 extends over 14 amino acids. CDR1 SGHTS and CDR2 YDEGEE come from the germline V gene. The CDR3 DNA reads TGTGCCAGCAGCCCCCCGGGGATTGAGGAGGAGCAGTACTTC. Its translation is CASSPPGIEEEQYF.

The rearrangement uses TRBV7-2 and TRBJ1-4; 9 nucleotides align to TRBD1. The ends lost 5 bases at V and 3 bases at J; junction bases unmatched: 4. Germline V gene lookup returns CDR1 SGHTA and CDR2 FQGNSA. This CDR3 is 15 amino acids long. CDR3 nucleotide sequence: TGTGCCAGCAGCCTAAACAGGGGGCCTAATGAAAAACTGTTTTTT. Protein sequence: CASSLNRGPNEKLFF.

The chain combines TRBV5-1 with TRBJ1-6; TRBD1 agrees at 9 bases. The trim removed 3 bases at V and 5 bases at J, leaving 0 bases unmatched. Looked up from germline, CDR1 is SGHRS and CDR2 is YFSETQ. The CDR3 consists of 14 residues. The CDR3 coding sequence is TGCGCCAGCAGCTGGACAGGGGATAATTCACCCCTCCACTTT. This sequence encodes CASSWTGDNSPLHF. Full variable domain (rest looked up from reference TRBV5-1 and TRBJ1-6): KAGVTQTPRYLIKTRGQQVTLSCSPISGHRSVSWYQQTPGQGLQFLFEYFSETQRNKGNFPGRFSGRQFSNSRSEMNVSTLELGDSALYLCASSWTGDNSPLHFGNGTRLTVT.

V and J are TRBV12-3 or TRBV12-4 and TRBJ1-1; possibly TRBD1 for D (6 bases). Trimming shortened V by 8 bases and J by 3 bases, and 10 bases separated the two germline ends. The CDR3 covers 12 residues. DNA of the CDR3: TGTGCCAGCTTGGACAGTCACACTGAAGCTTTCTTT. This sequence encodes CASLDSHTEAFF.

This clone was picked up a small number of times. The genes are TRBV2 and TRBJ1-1; 9 nucleotides agree with TRBD1. The CDR3 is made up of 13 amino acids. Germline CDR1 is SNHLY and CDR2 is FYNNEI. The J segment lost 3 bases and the V segment lost 4 bases, leaving 0 bases of the junction unmatched. The CDR3 protein is CASSGTGDTEAFF. In DNA form, the CDR3 reads TGTGCCAGCAGTGGGACAGGGGACACTGAAGCTTTCTTT. The full variable domain, in which reference TRBV2 and TRBJ1-1 provide the parts outside the CDR3, is EPEVTQTPSHQVTQMGQEVILRCVPISNHLYFYWYRQILGQKVEFLVSFYNNEISEKSEIFDDQFSVERPDGSNFTLKIRSTKLEDSAMYFCASSGTGDTEAFFGQGTRLTVV.

V gene TRBV11-1 combines with J gene TRBJ1-2; D remains unclear. V shed 4 bases and J shed 5 bases, with 14 bases lying between them. In germline, CDR1 is SGHAT, CDR2 FQDESV (reference sequence). CDR3 length: 14 amino acids. The CDR3 here is CASSSAPHKYGYTF. In DNA, the CDR3 is TGTGCCAGCAGCTCCGCGCCGCATAAGTATGGCTACACCTTC.